Sequencing of this TCR beta chain was carried out in a study of blood T cell repertoires in COVID-19. Background on the study: The United States, Italy and Spain supplied acute and convalescent COVID-19 samples. PBMCs, B-cell-depleted T cells, or T cells provided the cDNA or gDNA that made up the material.

Per the original data handling: Cell counts per sample came from amplifying reference gene primers. Data came from immunoSEQ multiplex PCR; TCRdb stores just in-frame clones and leaves some out. V and J calls and clone size come straight from that table; D and trimming were deduced from the DNA. The sample shows about 160,000 clones, 65% to 90% of them seen only once. The CDR3 is made up of 12 amino acids. V was clipped by 3 bases and J by 0 bases, with 2 bases between them. Germline CDR1 GTSNPN, CDR2 SVGIG (reference sequence). Sequencing was carried out using peripheral blood. This clonotype was obtained from a man aged 70 or older with acute or convalescent COVID-19. The genes are TRBV30 and TRBJ2-2, with D unclear. This CDR3 is CAWSTNTGELFF. The CDR3 bases are TGTGCCTGGAGCACGAACACCGGGGAGCTGTTTTTT.